This T cell receptor beta chain is from a study of cytotoxic CD8 clonotypes in ibrutinib-treated CLL. TCRdb's table, derived via immunoSEQ multiplex PCR, lists solely in-frame clones and lacks some. This table holds over 150,000 clones, roughly 86% found once. In the case of this clone: Its target is unknown.

Study results and limitations: Clonality rose at ibrutinib response, held steady in sustained remission, and fell toward baseline at progression. Shared public clonotypes were rare, and on treatment they either got smaller or stayed the same.

Library input was approximately 2.1 micrograms of DNA from cryopreserved PBMCs. V gave up 8 bases and J gave up 2 bases, with 24 bases separating them. The CDR3 runs 18 residues. CDR1 and CDR2 from the germline V gene are SGHAT and FQNNGV. The TCR was taken from a human donor with chronic lymphocytic leukemia. The rearrangement joins TRBV11-2 to TRBJ1-4; maybe TRBD1 (6 bases). The sample here was PBMCs, taken after 12 months of ibrutinib treatment. DNA of the CDR3: TGTGCCAGCGCCAGGGAGGGACACAGGGAGCGGACTAATGAAAAACTGTTTTTT. This gives the protein CASAREGHRERTNEKLFF.